Each of the 32 T cell receptor beta chains below was sequenced from the same sample in a study of blood T cell repertoires in COVID-19. Measured with immunoSEQ multiplex PCR; TCRdb has only the in-frame clones, and not every one. In the table there are about 190,000 clones, more than 60% of which are singletons. The sequencing sample was made of peripheral blood. Receptor source: a woman aged 45-65 years with acute or convalescent COVID-19.

The chain is built from TRBV28 and TRBJ1-2; the D is unclear. This CDR3 is built from 14 residues. The V gene's germline CDR1 is MDHEN and CDR2 SYDVKM. V gave up 5 bases and J gave up 2 bases, with 12 bases separating them. The CDR3 spells CASSPRLHNYGYTF. The CDR3 DNA reads TGTGCCAGCAGTCCCCGGTTGCACAACTATGGCTACACCTTC.

CDR3 protein: CASSLGRGGDTDTQYF. DNA of the CDR3: TGTGCCAGCAGCTTAGGGAGGGGGGGAGACACAGATACGCAGTATTTT. The gene calls are TRBV7-6 and TRBJ2-3, with a tentative D call TRBD2 (7 bases). CDR3 length: 16 residues. The V end was cut by 1 base, the J end by 2 bases, with 13 bases between. Germline V gene data show CDR1 as SGHVS and CDR2 as FNYEAQ.

CDR3 nucleotides: TGTGCCAGCAGTTTCTATGGCAATGAGCAGTTCTTC. Translated, it gives CASSFYGNEQFF. The chain has TRBV12-3 or TRBV12-4 and TRBJ2-1; D remains ambiguous. This CDR3 contains 12 residues. Trimming left V 3 bases short and J 6 bases short, with 6 bases between.

The rearrangement links TRBV28 to TRBJ2-7, with D possibly being TRBD1 (5 bases). V lost 1 base and J lost 0, with 13 bases in between. The CDR3 runs 16 residues. Germline V gives CDR1 MDHEN, CDR2 SYDVKM. The CDR3 DNA sequence: TGTGCCAGCAGTTTATCAACAGGATCCCCCTCCTACGAGCAGTACTTC. This translates into CASSLSTGSPSYEQYF.

The chain employs TRBV24-1 and TRBJ2-2; D uncertain. This CDR3 is built from 17 residues. Germline V gene lookup returns CDR1 KGHDR and CDR2 SFDVKD. Trimming pared 4 bases from V and 4 bases from J, leaving 18 bases between. CDR3 protein: CATSETRVTVTTGELFF. Written as DNA, the CDR3 is TGTGCCACCAGTGAGACTCGGGTGACCGTAACCACCGGGGAGCTGTTTTTT.

The V gene is TRBV19, the J gene TRBJ2-1, with D tentatively TRBD1 (6 bases). V was clipped by 5 bases and J by 2 bases, with 13 bases between them. Looked up from germline, CDR1 is LNHDA and CDR2 is SQIVND (reference sequence). The CDR3 is 15 residues long. The CDR3 region is CASSQKQGTYNEQFF. The DNA for the CDR3 is TGTGCCAGTAGTCAAAAGCAGGGGACCTACAATGAGCAGTTCTTC.

This clone has more than one count but fewer than ten. The chain links TRBV20-1 to TRBJ2-7; D is undetermined. The germline CDR1 and CDR2 sequences are DFQATT and SNEGSKA (reference sequence). The CDR3 loop spans 11 amino acids. The CDR3: CSPVRRNEQYF. Here the CDR3 DNA reads TGCTCGCCCGTAAGGCGGAACGAGCAGTACTTC.

The chain combines TRBV6-5 with TRBJ2-1; no reliable D call. Germline CDR1 reads MNHEY; CDR2 reads SVGAGI. V lost 8 bases and J lost 9, with 11 bases in between. CDR3 length equals 11 residues. CDR3 residues: CASSSHTEQFF. Written as DNA, the CDR3 is TGTGCCAGCTCAAGCCATACTGAGCAGTTCTTC.

The V call is TRBV9, the J call TRBJ1-6; a weak D match, TRBD1 (5 bases). The V end was cut by 3 bases, the J end by 9 bases, with 16 bases between. CDR3 length: 15 amino acids. Germline V CDR1 and CDR2: SGDLS, YYNGEE. CDR3 nucleotide sequence: TGTGCCAGCAGCGCGACGGTGGGGGGACCTTCACCCCTCCACTTT. Its protein product is CASSATVGGPSPLHF.

This chain links TRBV19 with TRBJ1-2; possibly TRBD1 for D (5 bases). The V gene lost 6 bases and the J gene lost 8 bases, with 13 bases spanning the gap. The CDR3 consists of 12 residues. In germline, CDR1 is LNHDA, CDR2 SQIVND (reference sequence). The CDR3 bases are TGTGCCAGTAGCGACGGGGGGAGAGGCTACACCTTC. Its translation is CASSDGGRGYTF.

This clone was detected a few times. The chain has TRBV28 and TRBJ1-5; 9 nucleotides agree with TRBD1. J lost 0 bases, V lost 7 bases, and 10 bases had no gene match. The CDR3 runs 17 residues. Germline CDR1 is MDHEN and CDR2 is SYDVKM. The CDR3 DNA is TGTGCCAGCATCCCGGGACAGGGCTTCCCTAGCAATCAGCCCCAGCATTTT. Protein sequence: CASIPGQGFPSNQPQHF.

This clone was counted a few times. This chain uses TRBV7-2 with TRBJ2-7; 9 positions agree with TRBD2. The trim removed 8 bases at V and 6 bases at J, leaving 11 bases unmatched. CDR3 length: 14 residues. Germline CDR1 reads SGHTA; CDR2 reads FQGNSA. The CDR3: CASGSSGGWSEQYF. Here the CDR3 DNA reads TGTGCCAGCGGTAGTAGCGGGGGTTGGAGCGAGCAGTACTTC.

Remarks on this clone: Its ends do not fully match the called genes, so a read error is possible. The chain is built from TRBV7-7 and TRBJ1-4, with 8 nucleotides matching TRBD1. The CDR3 has 15 amino acids. The germline CDR1 and CDR2 sequences are SSHAT and FNYEAQ (reference sequence). CDR3 residues: CASSVGQGVNEKLFF. CDR3 DNA sequence: TGTGCTAGCAGCGTTGGACAGGGCGTTAATGAAAAACTGTTTTTT.

The chain is built from TRBV5-8 and TRBJ2-3; 7 nucleotides match TRBD1. V shed 6 bases and J 1 base; nucleotides not matched to a gene: 5. Per the germline V gene, CDR1 is SGHTS and CDR2 is YDEGEE. This CDR3 spans 14 amino acids. In nucleotides, the CDR3 is TGTGCCAGCATACCCGGGACAGGCACAGATACGCAGTATTTT. As protein: CASIPGTGTDTQYF.

The chain uses TRBV5-1 and TRBJ1-6; TRBD1 might be the D (6 bases). In germline, CDR1 is SGHRS, CDR2 YFSETQ. CDR3 length: 14 residues. The V and J ends lost 0 bases and 8 bases respectively, with 9 bases between them. For the CDR3, the DNA is TGCGCCAGCAGCTTGGGACAGGCGTATTCACCCCTCCACTTT. Encoded protein: CASSLGQAYSPLHF.

This clone was seen only once. V and J are TRBV10-2 and TRBJ1-5; D is ambiguous. The CDR3 sequence is 14 residues long. Germline V lookup: CDR1 WSHSY, CDR2 SAAADI. V gave up 6 bases and J gave up 1 base, with 10 bases separating them. The CDR3 DNA sequence: TGCGCCAGCAGCCCTTCGCGGAGCAATCAGCCCCAGCATTTT. It encodes CASSPSRSNQPQHF.

The CDR3 protein is CASSQDRPSYEQYF. CDR3 in DNA: TGCGCCAGCAGCCAAGACAGGCCCTCCTACGAGCAGTACTTC. The gene calls are TRBV4-3 and TRBJ2-7; the D is unclear. Trimming removed 0 bases from V and 0 bases from J, with 6 bases in between. This CDR3 spans 14 amino acids. Germline V CDR1 and CDR2: LGHNA, YSLEER.

The chain carries TRBV3-1 (or the pseudogene TRBV3-2) and TRBJ1-5, with a weak D call TRBD1 (5 bases). Germline V lookup: CDR1 LGHDT, CDR2 YNNKEL (reference sequence). CDR3 length: 17 amino acids. V dropped 3 bases and J dropped 3 bases, with 18 bases sitting between them. CDR3: CASSQGGALTYNQPQHF. The DNA for the CDR3 is TGTGCCAGCAGCCAGGGGGGAGCCCTCACTTACAATCAGCCCCAGCATTTT.

The chain couples TRBV28 to TRBJ1-4; 7 positions match TRBD1. Looked up from germline, CDR1 is MDHEN and CDR2 is SYDVKM. The V gene end was trimmed by 8 bases and the J gene end by 3 bases; junction bases not matched to a gene: 12. The CDR3 is 16 residues long. DNA for the CDR3: TGTGCCAGCTCCGGGACCTTGGGGACAGCTAATGAAAAACTGTTTTTT. It yields the protein CASSGTLGTANEKLFF.

DNA for the CDR3: TGTGCCACCAGTGTAGGGGATGGGACTGAAGCTTTCTTT. Protein sequence: CATSVGDGTEAFF. The genes are TRBV24-1 and TRBJ1-1, with D perhaps matching TRBD1 (5 bases). Per the germline V gene, CDR1 is KGHDR and CDR2 is SFDVKD. The CDR3 consists of 13 residues. V was cut by 5 bases and J by 5 bases, with 11 bases left in between.

This rearrangement joins TRBV7-8 to TRBJ2-7; 14 positions agree with TRBD2. V dropped 5 bases and J dropped 6; count of bases not matched to a gene: 9. CDR3 size: 16 residues. Looked up from germline, CDR1 is SGHVS and CDR2 is FQNEAQ. The CDR3 spells CASSPSGLAGVREQYF. The DNA for the CDR3 is TGTGCCAGCAGCCCCTCGGGACTAGCGGGGGTGCGCGAGCAGTACTTC.

This clone was detected a few times. The rearrangement joins TRBV5-4 to TRBJ1-1, with D possibly TRBD1 on 6 matching bases. The CDR3 contains 15 residues. Germline loops: CDR1 SGHNT, CDR2 YYREEE (reference sequence). The V and J ends lost 0 bases and 0 bases respectively, with 9 bases between them. The CDR3 DNA is TGTGCCAGCAGCTTGGCAGGGGTTCTGAACACTGAAGCTTTCTTT. Translating it yields CASSLAGVLNTEAFF.

This chain connects TRBV6-5 to TRBJ2-1, with 14 bases matching TRBD2. The J segment lost 7 bases and the V segment lost 5 bases, leaving 4 bases of the junction unmatched. Germline V gives CDR1 MNHEY, CDR2 SVGAGI. The CDR3 extends over 15 amino acids. The CDR3 DNA reads TGTGCCAGCAGTCCCGGACTAGCGGGGGGAAATGAGCAGTTCTTC. Translation gives CASSPGLAGGNEQFF.

CDR3 protein: CASSTTGGSGYGYTF. In nucleotides, the CDR3 is TGTGCCAGCAGCACAACAGGGGGCTCGGGCTATGGCTACACCTTC. The chain carries TRBV7-2 and TRBJ1-2; 9 bases agree with TRBD1. The length of the CDR3 is 15 residues. After removal of 5 bases from V and 4 bases from J, the junction contained 8 bases not matched to a gene. Germline CDR1 reads SGHTA; CDR2 reads FQGNSA.

J is TRBJ2-1 and V is TRBV27; 8 bases map to TRBD2. Germline V gives CDR1 MNHEY, CDR2 SMNVEV (reference sequence). This CDR3 is 15 amino acids long. Unmatched junction bases numbered 6, after V lost 5 bases and J lost 3 bases. CDR3: CASSLSAGGYNEQFF. The CDR3 DNA sequence: TGTGCCAGCAGTCTTTCCGCGGGGGGCTACAATGAGCAGTTCTTC.

V usage is TRBV28 and J usage is TRBJ1-5; weak D call: TRBD1 (5 bases). Trimming stripped 6 bases from V and 1 base from J, with 10 bases between. CDR1 and CDR2 from the germline V gene are MDHEN and SYDVKM. The CDR3 is 14 amino acids. For the CDR3, the DNA is TGTGCCAGCAGGCTGTGGGGCAGCAATCAGCCCCAGCATTTT. Amino acid sequence: CASRLWGSNQPQHF.

V is TRBV2 and J is TRBJ2-7; possibly TRBD2 for D (6 bases). This CDR3 spans 16 amino acids. V lost 7 bases and J 2 bases, leaving 21 bases between the germline ends. Germline-derived CDR1 and CDR2 are SNHLY and FYNNEI. The CDR3: CASTRLSGAAPYEQYF. The CDR3 DNA follows: TGTGCCAGCACCCGGCTTTCGGGAGCGGCACCCTACGAGCAGTACTTC.

This clone was counted only a few times. The chain uses TRBV25-1 and TRBJ1-4; 7 nucleotides agree with TRBD1. Trimming removed 4 bases from V and 8 bases from J; junction bases left unmatched: 10. CDR1 is MGHDK and CDR2 is SYGVNS in the germline V gene. CDR3 size: 15 residues. The CDR3 DNA sequence: TGTGCCAGCAGTGGACAAGGGGGCTTGGGGGAAAAACTGTTTTTT. Its protein is CASSGQGGLGEKLFF. Full variable domain (missing parts from reference TRBV25-1 and TRBJ1-4): EADIYQTPRYLVIGTGKKITLECSQTMGHDKMYWYQQDPGMELHLIHYSYGVNSTEKGDLSSESTVSRIRTEHFPLTLESARPSHTSQYLCASSGQGGLGEKLFFGSGTQLSVL.

The chain joins TRBV14 to TRBJ2-7; D gene ambiguous. This CDR3 is built from 14 residues. Germline CDR1 reads SGHDN; CDR2 reads FVKESK. The V gene lost 4 bases and the J gene lost 0 bases, with 10 bases spanning the gap. CDR3 DNA: TGTGCCAGCAGCCTCGACACGTTCTCCTACGAGCAGTACTTC. Amino acids: CASSLDTFSYEQYF.

V is TRBV9 and J is TRBJ2-1, with D possibly TRBD2 on 6 matching bases. CDR1 and CDR2 (germline): SGDLS, YYNGEE. Trimming took off 3 bases at V and 12 bases at J, with 16 bases between the two ends. The CDR3 sequence is 13 residues long. The CDR3 reads CASSAGVPGGQFF. The CDR3 DNA follows: TGTGCCAGCAGCGCGGGGGTCCCGGGCGGGCAGTTCTTC.

This clone was seen a single time. The rearrangement joins TRBV7-2 to TRBJ1-2; 7 nucleotides line up with TRBD1. With V trimmed by 0 bases and J by 1 base, 11 bases remained unmatched. Germline lookup yields CDR1 SGHTA and CDR2 FQGNSA. This CDR3 comprises 18 residues. The CDR3 DNA reads as TGTGCCAGCAGCTTAGCTGGGACAGCTCCAACGCGTAACTATGGCTACACCTTC. Protein: CASSLAGTAPTRNYGYTF.

This clone was found a few times. The chain employs TRBV4-1 and TRBJ1-4, with D possibly matching TRBD1 (5 bases). Trimming pared 0 bases from V and 8 bases from J, leaving 19 bases between. The CDR3 covers 17 residues. Germline values: CDR1 MGHRA, CDR2 YSYEKL. The CDR3 DNA is TGCGCCAGCAGCCAAGATTTCCGGAGGGCCCCAGGGGAAAAACTGTTTTTT. Translated: CASSQDFRRAPGEKLFF.